This T cell receptor beta chain was captured by sequencing in a study of cytomegalovirus exposure and HLA in healthy donors (dated by TCRdb to the late 2010s). With respect to the entire study: An earlier analysis of roughly 610 of the donors reported around 280 Gb of sequence data and around 100 million unique TCR beta sequences obtained from 150 million to 200 million T cells. Roughly 290 gigabases of sequencing data and 91 million or so unique TCR sequences made up an early release that covered about 640 HLA-typed donors. Of the 398 genotyped donors, approximately 82% fell in the genetic ancestry cluster associated with self-reported Caucasian donors. The study was designed to test whether signatures of past pathogen exposure could be identified by cataloging public T cell receptors. Using immunosequencing, the study profiled T cell repertoires from roughly 650 subjects and related those repertoires to cytomegalovirus serostatus. A separate validation cohort of about 110 different subjects was used in addition to the roughly 670-subject first cohort. To predict cytomegalovirus infection status, the study combined high-throughput TCR immunosequencing, statistical association of individual TCRs with disease status, and machine learning. A later analysis re-examined previously published TCR beta repertoires from more than 600 donors and added high-resolution HLA genotyping to investigate patterns of TCR occurrence. The later analysis used no new phenotypic data to find candidate immune exposures, relying instead on TCR beta sequences and their occurrence across donors. An earlier analysis of 587 of the donors used high-throughput TCR beta sequencing to judge whether each TCR beta V gene segment behaved as functional or pseudogenic. Donor age, sex, ethnicity and CMV serostatus were compiled alongside the repertoire data. In a later genetic analysis, genome-wide SNP genotypes for about 65% of the roughly 700 donors were used, and that subset was treated as a discovery cohort. All discovery cohort repertoires had been generated using a single sequencing platform. HLA typing included class I and class II loci at four-digit resolution. The number of typed donors differed by locus: about 620-640 for A, B, C, DRB1 and DQB1; 500 to 550 for DQA1; some 590 for DPA1; and 400 to 480 for DPB1. Five DR-DQ haplotypes were treated as single units for association and clustering because of strong linkage in the cohort. Among some 400 genotyped donors of the cohort, an average of approximately 200,000 unique TCR beta nucleotide sequences was sequenced per donor, of which about 19% were non-productive.

Study-wide conclusions, independent of this receptor: A later analysis found that HLA-associated TCR beta chains were more clonally expanded and had lower generation probabilities than equally common non-associated chains. A cluster of highly shared sequence variants was judged likely to be a technical artifact of the sequencing pipeline. At a false discovery rate of 0.05, a later analysis linked under 20,000 TCR beta sequences to specific HLA alleles. Most TCR sequences were seen in very few donors, while some public TCRs were found in many individuals. Compared with the roughly 710-donor mean, donors in an Asian-associated ancestry cluster had fewer N-insertions in productive TCRs, according to a later genetic analysis. According to a later analysis, TCR association rates differed among HLA loci, with DRB1 alleles showing the most associated TCRs and HLA-C alleles showing the fewest. Cytomegalovirus status was reported to be diagnosed by the classifier with high specificity and sensitivity in both the original and validation cohorts. HLA typing was unavailable for some donors at each locus, so association tests used only the typed subset. In a later analysis, several top co-occurrence clusters were reported to appear linked to parvovirus B19, influenza, CMV and Epstein-Barr virus. According to the authors, the approach could potentially be generalized to other disease states and immunological phenotypes. A further reported finding was that TCR beta sequences accurately predicted the HLA-A and HLA-B alleles for most subjects in the first cohort. The study listed 164 TCR beta chains as associated with cytomegalovirus. An earlier analysis of approximately 570 of the donors showed that most TCR beta V segments appeared in productive rearrangements either about 90% or about 30% of the time, which broadly matched IMGT annotations. When HLA alleles, especially DR and DQ, strongly co-occurred, TCR associations were difficult to assign to individual alleles. Sequencing depth was assumed to be roughly uniform across donors in the presence/absence analyses, though that assumption may not hold. Most CMV-associated TCR beta chains appeared to be HLA-restricted in a later analysis, and the HLA associations seemed to be driven largely by CMV exposure. Over 15 rarely observed V segments, including chromosome 9 orphons, were excluded from the earlier analysis of almost 600 of the donors because counts were too low. In vitro tests confirmed that a few of the cytomegalovirus-associated TCR beta chains recognize cytomegalovirus antigens. CMV serostatus was the only immune exposure information available for the cohort. This cohort had only TCR beta chains sequenced, and the lack of alpha or paired-chain data limited which features could be detected. A later genetic analysis associated a missense DCLRE1C variant with V-gene and J-gene trimming of TCR beta chains, and an independent cohort replicated the association. Correlated functional status among segregating V segments might reflect linkage disequilibrium, but an unknown experimental factor could not be ruled out.

Library generation was performed with the immunoSEQ multiplex PCR assay. The multiplex PCR relied on a mix of 60 forward primers for TCR Vbeta segments and 13 reverse primers for TCR Jbeta segments. The CDR3 region of rearranged TCR beta genes was amplified from genomic DNA by a multiplex PCR assay. On the Illumina HiSeq System, the amplified TCR beta libraries were sequenced as 87-base-pair reads. The published analysis was carried out like this. A later analysis tallied some 79 million unique TCR beta chains across the 660 or so repertoires, and about 10 million of those chains were shared by two or more donors. To remove PCR and sequencing errors, raw reads were error-corrected and collapsed into unique sequences using a nearest-neighbor algorithm that merged closely related sequences. V, D and J gene segments were assigned by aligning CDR3 sequences to IMGT reference sequences. Each retained sequence needed at least a six-nucleotide match to both a V gene segment and a J gene segment. A rearrangement counted as productive if the CDR3 had no stop codons and remained in frame with V and J, and every other rearrangement counted as non-productive. CDR3 was defined according to IMGT convention as the region running from the second conserved V-encoded cysteine to the conserved J-encoded phenylalanine. The earlier analysis of around 640 of the donors excluded sequences that lacked an unambiguous match to a single V gene segment. In an earlier analysis of 450 to 700 of the donors, V segments were called functional above 56.7% productive rearrangements and were called segregating when the between-donor standard deviation exceeded 5%. A statistical classification framework was developed to diagnose cytomegalovirus status using the catalog of TCR beta chain sequences. A later analysis assigned V and J genes by comparing TCR nucleotide sequences with IMGT/GENE-DB human TR gene sequences. The TCRdist pipeline was used in a later analysis to assign CDR3 sequences and most-parsimonious VDJ recombination scenarios. In a later analysis, every TCR beta chain was defined by the combination of its CDR3 amino acid sequence and its V-gene family, and reads without a unique V-gene family were dropped. In a later analysis, 500 to 700 highly shared, low-generation-probability nucleotide sequences were removed to address suspected cross-contamination and a sequencing artifact. For each public chain, a later analysis derived a clonal expansion index from normalized ranks of inferred template counts within each repertoire. A later analysis computed generation probabilities with a VDJ recombination model fitted to out-of-frame rearrangements, and checked the results against IGoR. Hypergeometric tests were used in a later analysis to score TCR-TCR, TCR-HLA and TCR-CMV co-occurrence, with a repertoire-size bias correction applied to the TCR pairs. In a later analysis, false discovery rates were estimated by permuting HLA or CMV assignments 20 times. A later analysis grouped co-occurring TCRs with DBSCAN, adding TCRdist sequence similarity when clustering within HLA-allele-positive subsets. Co-occurrence clustering excluded repertoires with fewer than 30,000 or more than 120,000 public chains, plus five with anomalous nucleotide sharing. Entries here come from immuneACCESS through TCRdb and include only in-frame sequences with V and J called. Some clones fail to appear in such tables; in the studies checked, an unresolved V gene covers under half of the shortfall, and the cause of the remainder is unknown. That table is the source of V, J and clone size, and D and trimming were worked out from the DNA. The sample includes about 200,000 clones, with about nine tenths observed a single time. Of the sample, over 1% falls within the top ten clones.

In total, approximately 700 healthy bone marrow donors made up the cohort. At the time of sampling, all cohort members were nominally healthy, though unrecorded immune exposures were likely present. The donor was CMV seronegative and belonged to the group of over 300 seronegative cohort members. A peripheral blood sample was provided by each donor, and peripheral blood mononuclear cells were used for TCR beta sequencing. The Qiagen DNeasy Blood Extraction Kit was used to extract genomic DNA from the blood cell samples. Turning to this clone: It lacks a known antigen. No clone much larger than this one lies a single base away; base qualities are absent.

Sequenced sample: PBMCs. The receptor was derived from a man younger than 40 in good health and CMV-seronegative.

At the DNA level, the sequence is TGTGCCAGCAGCACCACCCAACAAAATGAAAAACTGTTTTTT. It translates to CASSTTQQNEKLFF. Rearrangement joined TRBV11-2 to TRBJ1-4; the D gene identity is not certain. Trimming costs V 5 bases and J 5 bases, and their ends lie 12 bases apart. Reading the germline V gene gives CDR1 SGHAT and CDR2 FQNNGV. The CDR3 measures 14 amino acids from cysteine to phenylalanine. Of all the DNA, just the CDR3 is kept, 42 bases in frame from base 1.